Presented here are 17 T cell receptor beta chains from one specimen sequenced in a study of CD8+CD57+ T cells in acquired aplastic anemia. The template used for profiling TCR beta VDJ and CDR3 was genomic DNA. TCRdb reprocessed the reads with MiXCR, giving one entry per CDR3 protein. The sample comprises 150,000 to 200,000 distinct CDR3 sequences, 64% of which are singletons, and 46% rests with the top ten. The sample comprised sorted CD4+, CD8+, or CD8+CD57+ T cells (not recorded which) from PBMCs. These receptors all come from a human donor with severe aplastic anemia or a healthy control (not recorded which).

J is TRBJ2-2 and V is TRBV11-1; D may be TRBD2 (5 bases). The CDR3 sequence is 15 residues long. V lost 0 bases, J lost 4 bases, and 9 bases lay in between. Germline-derived CDR1 and CDR2 are SGHAT and FQDESV (reference sequence). The CDR3 reads CASSLAQRSTGELFF. The CDR3 DNA follows: TGTGCCAGCAGCTTAGCGCAGCGGTCCACCGGGGAGCTGTTTTTT.

CDR3 sequence: CASSPAGLYYEQYF. The DNA of the CDR3 is TGTGCCAGCAGCCCGGCGGGGCTTTATTACGAGCAGTACTTC. This chain connects TRBV2 to TRBJ2-7; TRBD2 might be the D (6 bases). Germline loops: CDR1 SNHLY, CDR2 FYNNEI. Trimming left V 6 bases short and J 4 bases short, with 16 bases between. The length of the CDR3 is 14 residues. Looking up the rest from reference TRBV2 and TRBJ2-7 gives the full variable domain: EPEVTQTPSHQVTQMGQEVILRCVPISNHLYFYWYRQILGQKVEFLVSFYNNEISEKSEIFDDQFSVERPDGSNFTLKIRSTKLEDSAMYFCASSPAGLYYEQYFGPGTRLTVT.

The chain combines TRBV12-3 or TRBV12-4 with TRBJ2-3; perhaps D is TRBD1 or TRBD2 (6 bases each). The CDR3 totals 16 residues. The V and J ends lost 5 bases and 1 base respectively, with 16 bases between them. The DNA for the CDR3 is TGTGCCAGCAGTCCCCGCGGGACACAAGGCACAGATACGCAGTATTTT. Residues: CASSPRGTQGTDTQYF.

The chain carries TRBV10-3 and TRBJ2-2; D gene unclear. CDR1 and CDR2 (germline): ENHRY, SYGVKD. The length of the CDR3 is 12 residues. Trimming removed 3 bases at V and 3 bases at J, with 2 bases between. The CDR3, as DNA: TGTGCCATCAGTGACCACACCGGGGAGCTGTTTTTT. It codes for CAISDHTGELFF.

The genes are TRBV25-1 and TRBJ1-2; no reliable D call. This CDR3 spans 12 amino acids. Germline V gene lookup returns CDR1 MGHDK and CDR2 SYGVNS. V was clipped by 4 bases and J by 6 bases, with 9 bases between them. CDR3 coding DNA: TGTGCCAGCAGTGGTCCCAAGGATGGCTACACCTTC. Protein sequence: CASSGPKDGYTF.

The chain has TRBV5-1 and TRBJ2-7; D possibly uses TRBD1 or TRBD2 (5 bases each). There are 16 residues in the CDR3. Germline V gene data show CDR1 as SGHRS and CDR2 as YFSETQ. Trimming cost V 5 bases and J 3 bases, with 21 bases left between them. In DNA form, the CDR3 reads TGCGCCAGCAGAACGATAGGGACCCTGGGAATCTACGAGCAGTACTTC. This codes for CASRTIGTLGIYEQYF.

J is TRBJ1-1 and V is TRBV29-1; D is perhaps TRBD1 (5 bases). The length of the CDR3 is 12 residues. Trimming took off 8 bases at V and 0 bases at J, with 10 bases between the two ends. Germline V gene sequence: CDR1 SQVTM, CDR2 ANQGSEA. The CDR3 loop reads CSTGRMNTEAFF. In DNA, the CDR3 is TGCAGCACGGGACGGATGAACACTGAAGCTTTCTTT.

This clonotype was seen at least ten times. In DNA, the CDR3 is TGTGCCAGCAGCTTACCCGGGACAGGGAACAATGAGCAGTTCTTC. This encodes CASSLPGTGNNEQFF. V usage is TRBV11-2 and J usage is TRBJ2-1; TRBD1 agrees at 9 bases. The V gene's germline CDR1 is SGHAT and CDR2 FQNNGV. V dropped 2 bases and J dropped 5; count of bases not matched to a gene: 4. The CDR3 covers 15 residues. The full variable domain, its missing parts supplied by reference TRBV11-2 and TRBJ2-1, is EAGVAQSPRYKIIEKRQSVAFWCNPISGHATLYWYQQILGQGPKLLIQFQNNGVVDDSQLPKDRFSAERLKGVDSTLKIQPAKLEDSAVYLCASSLPGTGNNEQFFGPGTRLTVL.

The J gene is TRBJ2-3, the V gene TRBV7-2, with 9 bases aligning to TRBD1. Losses at the gene ends were 7 bases for V and 0 bases for J; bases not matched to a gene: 17. From germline, CDR1 is SGHTA and CDR2 FQGNSA. This CDR3 contains 19 residues. The CDR3: CASILQGQGSYPSTDTQYF. In DNA, the CDR3 is TGTGCCAGCATCCTACAGGGACAGGGATCCTACCCAAGCACAGATACGCAGTATTTT.

In its sample, this clonotype was seen a few times. The chain is built from TRBV5-5 and TRBJ1-2; unclear D gene. Germline V lookup: CDR1 SGHKS, CDR2 YYEKEE (reference sequence). The CDR3 consists of 14 residues. Trimming left V 0 bases short and J 2 bases short, with 8 bases between. The CDR3, as DNA: TGTGCCAGCAGCTTGGTTGCAGGAAACTATGGCTACACCTTC. Protein: CASSLVAGNYGYTF.

This clonotype was counted at least ten times. The chain has TRBV12-3 or TRBV12-4 and TRBJ1-1, with D unclear. The germline V and J ends were trimmed by 5 bases and 4 bases, with 17 bases remaining between them. This CDR3 comprises 15 residues. The CDR3 reads CASSLPRRVGTEAFF. CDR3 sequence (DNA): TGTGCCAGCAGTCTGCCAAGGAGGGTTGGCACTGAAGCTTTCTTT.

This clonotype has a single count. This chain connects TRBV5-5 to TRBJ2-5; D possibly corresponds to TRBD2 (5 bases). Germline CDR1 is SGHKS and CDR2 is YYEKEE (reference sequence). V was trimmed by 4 bases and J by 2 bases, leaving 12 bases between them. The CDR3 sequence is 14 residues long. In DNA form, the CDR3 reads TGTGCCAGCAGCCCCGGACTGGCTCAAGAGACCCAGTACTTC. The encoded protein is CASSPGLAQETQYF.

The gene calls are TRBV7-2 and TRBJ2-3; D call uncertain. Germline V gives CDR1 SGHTA, CDR2 FQGNSA. The CDR3 covers 14 residues. V was trimmed by 3 bases and J by 0 bases, leaving 7 bases between them. The CDR3 coding sequence is TGTGCCAGCAGCTTTTTTGGGAGCACAGATACGCAGTATTTT. Translated, it gives CASSFFGSTDTQYF.

The rearrangement uses TRBV10-3 and TRBJ1-1, with D uncertain. The CDR3 runs to 14 residues. Germline CDR1 and CDR2: ENHRY and SYGVKD. V was cut by 6 bases and J by 1 base, with 12 bases left in between. CDR3 DNA: TGTGCCATCAGCCTACGAGAGGGGAACACTGAAGCTTTCTTT. Its translation: CAISLREGNTEAFF.

The chain links TRBV15 to TRBJ1-3; no definite D call. Germline CDR1 LNHNV, CDR2 YYDKDF (reference sequence). Trimming pared 3 bases from V and 2 bases from J, leaving 14 bases between. This CDR3 has 16 amino acids. In DNA form, the CDR3 reads TGTGCCACCAGCAGCGACGAGGCGGGGACTGGAAACACCATATATTTT. Translating it yields CATSSDEAGTGNTIYF.

This clonotype was detected a few times. CDR3 DNA: TGTGCCAGCAGTGATAAGAGACTAGCGGGAGATGAGCAGTTCTTC. As protein: CASSDKRLAGDEQFF. This chain connects TRBV25-1 to TRBJ2-1, with TRBD2 matching over 12 bases. Per germline, CDR1 MGHDK and CDR2 SYGVNS. V was pared by 3 bases and J by 8 bases, with 5 bases of the junction left unmatched. The CDR3 totals 15 residues.

A few counts support this clonotype. The chain has TRBV3-1 and TRBJ2-5; D possibly corresponds to TRBD2 (6 bases). V dropped 0 bases and J dropped 2 bases, with 19 bases sitting between them. The CDR3 is 18 residues long. CDR1 is LGHDT and CDR2 is YNNKEL in the germline V gene (reference sequence). CDR3 DNA: TGTGCCAGCAGCCAAGATTGGGTAGCTGGGGGGTCACAAGAGACCCAGTACTTC. The encoded protein is CASSQDWVAGGSQETQYF.